One and the same sample provided the 17 T cell receptor beta chains below, sequenced in a study of spatial heterogeneity in lung cancer. Regarding time point: sample taken at primary tumor resection. Whole RNA was taken from tumor, nontumor lung or frozen PBMC; it was then sequenced unsorted. TCRdb re-called the 5' RACE reads with MiXCR, one entry per CDR3 protein. The data hold more than 35,000 distinct CDR3 sequences, with roughly 5.5% observed a single time. Material: PBMCs, obtained at surgery. These receptors all stem from a female donor with early-stage non-small cell lung cancer.

The chain is built from TRBV2 and TRBJ1-2; 7 positions match TRBD1. Per germline, CDR1 SNHLY and CDR2 FYNNEI. This CDR3 has 14 amino acids. The trim removed 6 bases at V and 4 bases at J, leaving 8 bases unmatched. The CDR3 DNA reads as TGTGCCAGCAGGCCCAGGGGGTCAATCTATGGCTACACCTTC. It specifies CASRPRGSIYGYTF.

This clonotype was detected only once. A much more abundant neighbour one base away suggests this may be a read error. J is TRBJ2-1 and V is TRBV20-1; weak D call: TRBD2 (7 bases). The CDR3 spans 15 residues. Germline CDR1 and CDR2: DFQATT and SNEGSKA (reference sequence). This chain's CDR3 is CSVPGGRDTYNEQIF. CDR3 nucleotide sequence: TGCAGTGTTCCGGGGGGCAGGGATACCTACAATGAGCAGATCTTC.

A word on this clonotype: At one end the junction does not follow the germline gene, possibly because of a read error. V usage is TRBV7-2 and J usage is TRBJ2-2; possibly TRBD2 for D (7 bases). The germline V gene has CDR1 SGHTA and CDR2 FQGNSA. CDR3 length equals 16 residues. The CDR3 region is CASSPGGGRVTGGLFF. The CDR3 DNA reads TGTGCCAGCAGCCCGGGGGGCGGGAGAGTCACCGGGGGGCTGTTTTTT.

This clonotype was detected only a few times. The chain is built from TRBV13 and TRBJ2-7; D is ambiguous. Per germline, CDR1 PRHDT and CDR2 FYEKMQ (reference sequence). Trimming took off 5 bases at V and 5 bases at J, with 13 bases between the two ends. The CDR3 is 13 amino acids. The CDR3 nucleotides read TGTGCCAGCAGCCTCGGCCGGGCTGACGAGCAGTACTTC. Translated: CASSLGRADEQYF.

The table lists this clonotype with many counts. This chain links TRBV29-1 with TRBJ2-3, with 9 bases matching TRBD2. V shed 3 bases, J shed 4 bases, and the junction held 5 bases outside the gene matches. The CDR3 is made up of 14 amino acids. CDR1 is SQVTM, CDR2 ANQGSEA, per germline. CDR3 nucleotides: TGCAGCGTTGAGAGGGTAGCGGGAGCAGATACGCAGTATTTT. Translated, it gives CSVERVAGADTQYF.

A word on this clonotype: A much larger clone differs by one base, so this may be a read error. The chain recombines TRBV13 with TRBJ1-1; D might be TRBD1 (5 bases). The length of the CDR3 is 15 residues. Germline values: CDR1 PRHDT, CDR2 FYEKMQ (reference sequence). The CDR3 region is CPSSPPGSWDTEAFF. The CDR3 DNA is TGTCCCAGCAGCCCACCAGGGAGCTGGGACACTGAAGCTTTCTTT.

This clonotype has only a few counts. The genes are TRBV7-2 and TRBJ2-7; no definite D call. The CDR3 has 12 amino acids. Trimming cost V 4 bases and J 1 base, with 5 bases left between them. The germline CDR1 and CDR2 sequences are SGHTA and FQGNSA. CDR3 coding DNA: TGTGCCAGCAGCTCTATATCCTACGAGCAGTACTTC. Protein: CASSSISYEQYF. The entire variable domain, with the rest obtained from reference TRBV7-2 and TRBJ2-7, is as follows: GAGVSQSPSNKVTEKGKDVELRCDPISGHTALYWYRQSLGQGLEFLIYFQGNSAPDKSGLPSDRFSAERTGGSVSTLTIQRTQQEDSAVYLCASSSISYEQYFGPGTRLTVT.

The rearrangement uses TRBV13 and TRBJ2-1; D unresolved. Germline CDR1 PRHDT, CDR2 FYEKMQ (reference sequence). This CDR3 is built from 13 residues. Between the trimmed V and J ends, which lost 4 bases and 7 bases, there was a span of 11 bases. The CDR3 is CASSSWSRNEQFF. The CDR3 coding sequence is TGTGCCAGCAGCTCCTGGAGTCGAAATGAGCAGTTCTTC.

This clonotype was counted many times. This chain uses TRBV5-1 with TRBJ2-1; D is perhaps TRBD2 (6 bases). The CDR3 covers 15 residues. The germline gives CDR1 SGHRS, CDR2 YFSETQ. Trimming pared 4 bases from V and 8 bases from J, leaving 19 bases between. CDR3 sequence: CASSPSQAGWYEQFF. For the CDR3, the DNA is TGCGCCAGCAGCCCTAGCCAGGCGGGGTGGTATGAGCAGTTCTTC.

This clonotype occurred a few times. This chain joins TRBV6-6 and TRBJ2-1; weak D call: TRBD2 (6 bases). The germline gives CDR1 MNHNY, CDR2 SVGAGI (reference sequence). Deletions cut 2 bases from V and 10 bases from J, with 12 bases between. The length of the CDR3 is 13 residues. This CDR3 reads CASSYGREWEQFF. The CDR3 DNA reads TGTGCCAGCAGTTACGGGCGGGAATGGGAGCAGTTCTTC.

This clonotype was seen ten or more times. CDR3 sequence (DNA): TGTGCCAGCAGCCAAGATCCAAGCGGACTCTACGAGCAGTACTTC. It encodes CASSQDPSGLYEQYF. This rearrangement joins TRBV3-1 to TRBJ2-7; D perhaps matches TRBD2 (5 bases). V lost 0 bases, J lost 3 bases, and 12 bases lay in between. The CDR3 is made up of 15 amino acids. In germline, CDR1 is LGHDT, CDR2 YNNKEL (reference sequence).

This clonotype was counted ten times or more. The rearrangement joins TRBV5-1 to TRBJ1-6; TRBD1 aligns across 7 bases. Germline loops: CDR1 SGHRS, CDR2 YFSETQ. V was pared by 4 bases and J by 13 bases, with 17 bases of the junction left unmatched. The CDR3 has 16 amino acids. This chain's CDR3 is CASSLDGPQGGFPLHF. The CDR3, as DNA: TGCGCCAGCAGCCTGGACGGTCCGCAGGGGGGATTTCCCCTCCACTTT.

In this sample, this clonotype turned up many times. The CDR3 region has the DNA TGTGCCAGCAGTTTCCCCCCCTATGGCTACACCTTC. This encodes CASSFPPYGYTF. The chain combines TRBV28 with TRBJ1-2; no definite D call. The V gene lost 3 bases and the J gene lost 4 bases, with 6 bases spanning the gap. CDR3 length equals 12 residues. CDR1 and CDR2 from the germline V gene are MDHEN and SYDVKM.

Many counts were recorded for this clonotype. The chain uses TRBV20-1 and TRBJ2-3; possible D gene TRBD2, 6 bases. The length of the CDR3 is 13 residues. V lost 6 bases to trimming and J lost 1 base, with 11 bases between them. Germline V gene sequence: CDR1 DFQATT, CDR2 SNEGSKA (reference sequence). The DNA of the CDR3 is TGCAGTGCGTCGACGGGGGGCACAGATACGCAGTATTTT. Its translation: CSASTGGTDTQYF.

Ten or more counts support this clonotype. This chain connects TRBV27 to TRBJ1-3, with D possibly TRBD1 on 5 matching bases. CDR3 length: 16 residues. CDR1 and CDR2 from the germline V gene are MNHEY and SMNVEV (reference sequence). Trimming stripped 3 bases from V and 0 bases from J, with 12 bases between. The DNA for the CDR3 is TGTGCCAGCAGTTTGGGGACTCCGGTCTCTGGAAACACCATATATTTT. Translation: CASSLGTPVSGNTIYF.

This clonotype was counted ten times or more. The chain recombines TRBV20-1 with TRBJ2-1; 9 bases line up with TRBD1. Germline V gene lookup returns CDR1 DFQATT and CDR2 SNEGSKA (reference sequence). V lost 6 bases to trimming and J lost 5 bases; unmatched junction nucleotides: 14. This CDR3 has 16 amino acids. The CDR3 spells CSAASRQGEEDNEQFF. The CDR3 DNA reads TGCAGTGCCGCATCTCGACAGGGGGAGGAGGACAATGAGCAGTTCTTC.

This clonotype was seen at least ten times. This chain links TRBV4-3 with TRBJ2-7, with a tentative D call TRBD1 (5 bases). The CDR3 extends over 15 amino acids. CDR1 is LGHNA, CDR2 YSLEER, per germline. Trimming removed 0 bases at V and 1 base at J, with 10 bases between. The CDR3 loop is CASSQDQGRSYEQYF. In DNA, the CDR3 is TGCGCCAGCAGCCAAGATCAGGGTCGGTCCTACGAGCAGTACTTC.